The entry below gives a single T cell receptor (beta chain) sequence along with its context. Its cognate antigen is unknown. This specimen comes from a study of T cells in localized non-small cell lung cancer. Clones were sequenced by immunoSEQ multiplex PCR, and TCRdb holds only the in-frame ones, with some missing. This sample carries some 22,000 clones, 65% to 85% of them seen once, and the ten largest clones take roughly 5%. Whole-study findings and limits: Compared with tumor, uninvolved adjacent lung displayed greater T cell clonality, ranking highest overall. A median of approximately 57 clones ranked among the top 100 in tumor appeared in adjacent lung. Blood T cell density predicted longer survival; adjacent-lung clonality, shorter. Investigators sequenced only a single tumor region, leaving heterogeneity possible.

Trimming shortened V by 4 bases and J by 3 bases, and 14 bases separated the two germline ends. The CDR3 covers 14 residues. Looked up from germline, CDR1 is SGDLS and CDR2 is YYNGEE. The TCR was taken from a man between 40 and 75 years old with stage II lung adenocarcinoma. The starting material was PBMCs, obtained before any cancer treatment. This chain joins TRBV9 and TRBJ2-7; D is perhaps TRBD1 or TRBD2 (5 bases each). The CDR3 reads CASSRSGTLYEQYF. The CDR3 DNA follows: TGTGCCAGCAGCAGATCCGGGACCCTCTACGAGCAGTACTTC.